This TCR beta chain was identified during a study of regulatory T cells in long-lasting Graves disease. Study in general: Disease was considered persistent Graves' disease after over 5 years of antithyroid drugs (with positive TSH receptor antibodies).

The study's findings and limits: Authors noted too few samples as a limitation.

CDR1 and CDR2 from the germline V gene are SEHNR and FQNEAQ (reference sequence). Losses at the gene ends were 3 bases for V and 2 bases for J; bases not matched to a gene: 13. The CDR3 consists of 18 residues. The time point is: persistent/refractory GD, antithyroid drugs over 5 years with positive TRAb. TCR sequences were obtained from RNA taken from PBMCs. Doctors identified Graves' disease using the American Thyroid Association guidelines. Ten or more counts support this clonotype. As yet, its antigen is unknown. The authors built TCR beta libraries using iRepertoire HTBI primers and Arm-PCR of CDR3 regions. TCRdb re-derived calls from the multiplex PCR reads in MiXCR, one entry per CDR3 protein. The sample consists of fewer than 550,000 distinct CDR3 sequences, around a fifth of them appearing once.

The chain combines TRBV7-9 with TRBJ2-5; 9 bases match TRBD2. The source material was peripheral blood mononuclear cells (PBMCs), sampled when the disease was refractory, from a patient treated with antithyroid drugs. The TCR originated in a female donor with Graves disease. CDR3 in amino acids: CASSFGGSGRTRQETQYF. The DNA for the CDR3 is TGTGCCAGCAGCTTTGGAGGTAGCGGGAGAACACGTCAAGAGACCCAGTACTTC. Combining the CDR3 with reference TRBV7-9 and TRBJ2-5 gives the whole variable domain DTGVSQNPRHKITKRGQNVTFRCDPISEHNRLYWYRQTLGQGPEFLTYFQNEAQLEKSRLLSDRFSAERPKGSFSTLEIQRTEQGDSAMYLCASSFGGSGRTRQETQYFGPGTRLLVL.